The 23 T cell receptor beta chains below come from one sample, sequenced in a study of shared clonotypes between healthy human individuals. Repertoires were generated with immunoSEQ multiplex PCR, while TCRdb's copy carries only in-frame clones and drops some. The repertoire holds 600,000 to 750,000 clones, with approximately 77% as singletons. The sequencing input was memory CD4+ T cells sorted from blood. The subset: CD45RA-negative fraction. These receptors originate from a woman aged 25 to 39 in good health.

The CDR3 here is CASSPLLASRGDTQYF. CDR3 DNA: TGTGCCAGCTCACCTCTTTTGGCGTCGAGGGGAGATACGCAGTATTTT. The chain has TRBV18 and TRBJ2-3; D could derive from TRBD1 or TRBD2 (5 bases each). The CDR3 length is 16 residues. Germline CDR1 is KGHSH and CDR2 is LQKENI. Trimming removed 3 bases at V and 5 bases at J, with 18 bases between.

This clone showed up just once. The chain joins TRBV10-3 to TRBJ2-5; TRBD2 matches 8 bases. The junction had 15 bases not matched to a gene; V was cut back by 10 bases and J by 5 bases. Germline loops: CDR1 ENHRY, CDR2 SYGVKD. The CDR3 loop spans 15 amino acids. Here the CDR3 DNA reads TGTGCCAGCGAAGAATCGGGACTAGAGGGGGAGACCCAGTACTTC. Its translation is CASEESGLEGETQYF.

The chain uses TRBV5-8 and TRBJ2-7; TRBD2 matches at 13 bases. Germline V lookup: CDR1 SGHTS, CDR2 YDEGEE. The CDR3 has 15 residues. With 4 bases clipped from V and 3 bases from J, the junction kept 4 bases outside the gene matches. The CDR3 region has the DNA TGTGCCAGCAGCAAGGGACTAGCGGGATACTACGAGCAGTACTTC. Amino acid sequence: CASSKGLAGYYEQYF.

The chain carries TRBV5-6 and TRBJ2-5; D might be TRBD2 (6 bases). CDR3 length: 13 amino acids. Germline V lookup: CDR1 SGHDT, CDR2 YYEEEE. The V end was cut by 4 bases, the J end by 8 bases, with 15 bases between. CDR3 sequence: CASSLGSGGTQYF. CDR3 DNA sequence: TGTGCCAGCAGCCTCGGCTCCGGGGGAACCCAGTACTTC.

V usage is TRBV4-1 and J usage is TRBJ1-1; D is perhaps TRBD1 (6 bases). CDR1 is MGHRA, CDR2 YSYEKL, per germline. V was pared by 2 bases and J by 1 base, with 17 bases between. The CDR3 is 17 residues long. The CDR3 reads CASSQPARGAGNTEAFF. CDR3 sequence (DNA): TGCGCCAGCAGCCAACCCGCCCGGGGGGCGGGGAACACTGAAGCTTTCTTT.

The chain links TRBV4-2 to TRBJ2-3; the D gene is possibly TRBD2 (6 bases). This CDR3 has 13 amino acids. V lost 3 bases and J 4 bases, leaving 8 bases between the germline ends. Germline values: CDR1 LGHNA, CDR2 YNFKEQ. CDR3 amino acids: CASSQGGPDTQYF. CDR3 in DNA: TGTGCCAGCAGCCAGGGGGGACCAGATACGCAGTATTTT.

The chain links TRBV29-1 to TRBJ2-1, with D perhaps TRBD2 (7 bases). Germline assignment: CDR1 SQVTM and CDR2 ANQGSEA. Trimming pared 5 bases from V and 12 bases from J, leaving 32 bases between. This CDR3 has 17 residues. CDR3 sequence reads: CSVPMEPARGGGYGQFF. CDR3 DNA: TGCAGCGTTCCGATGGAGCCGGCGAGGGGAGGGGGATATGGGCAGTTCTTC.

This chain connects TRBV11-2 to TRBJ1-2; possibly TRBD1 for D (5 bases). This CDR3 has 17 amino acids. Germline CDR1 SGHAT, CDR2 FQNNGV. Between the trimmed V and J ends, which lost 5 bases and 0 bases, there was a span of 19 bases. Written as DNA, the CDR3 is TGTGCCAGCAGCCTCGGGACCTGGGTTGGGGCTAACTATGGCTACACCTTC. Encoded protein: CASSLGTWVGANYGYTF.

The chain employs TRBV11-2 and TRBJ2-7, with 10 positions matching TRBD2. Germline V gene data show CDR1 as SGHAT and CDR2 as FQNNGV. V trimming: 8 bases; J trimming: 4 bases; junction bases outside the gene matches: 8. The CDR3 loop spans 14 amino acids. The CDR3 DNA sequence: TGTGCCAGCCAGACTAGCGGGTCGCTTTACGAGCAGTACTTC. The encoded protein is CASQTSGSLYEQYF.

The chain couples TRBV11-2 to TRBJ1-2, with D perhaps matching TRBD1 (6 bases). CDR1 is SGHAT, CDR2 FQNNGV, per germline. Trimming stripped 5 bases from V and 4 bases from J, with 17 bases between. The CDR3 totals 15 residues. CDR3 nucleotide sequence: TGTGCCAGCAGCCAAGCGTCGGCGACAGGCTATGGCTACACCTTC. Protein: CASSQASATGYGYTF. The full variable domain, in which reference TRBV11-2 and TRBJ1-2 provide the parts outside the CDR3, is EAGVAQSPRYKIIEKRQSVAFWCNPISGHATLYWYQQILGQGPKLLIQFQNNGVVDDSQLPKDRFSAERLKGVDSTLKIQPAKLEDSAVYLCASSQASATGYGYTFGSGTRLTVV.

The V call is TRBV28, the J call TRBJ1-1; a weak D match, TRBD1 (6 bases). The germline gives CDR1 MDHEN, CDR2 SYDVKM. Trimming stripped 6 bases from V and 5 bases from J, with 19 bases between. This CDR3 spans 15 amino acids. CDR3 in DNA: TGTGCCAGCAGCATCACAGGGTCTCTCTTAACTGAAGCTTTCTTT. Translation: CASSITGSLLTEAFF.

This clone occurred a few times. This chain joins TRBV6-1 and TRBJ1-2; D gene unclear. CDR3 length equals 12 residues. CDR1 and CDR2 (germline): MNHNS, SASEGT. Trimming left V 4 bases short and J 2 bases short, with 5 bases between. The CDR3, as DNA: TGTGCCAGCAGTGTACAGAACTATGGCTACACCTTC. This sequence encodes CASSVQNYGYTF.

This clone appeared a single time. This sequence joins TRBV30 and TRBJ1-6; TRBD1 aligns across 9 bases. Germline V gives CDR1 GTSNPN, CDR2 SVGIG (reference sequence). The V segment lost 2 bases and the J segment 7 bases; nucleotides outside the gene matches: 9. The CDR3 is 16 amino acids. The CDR3, as DNA: TGTGCCTGGAGTATCTCCCGGACAGGGGTAAATTCACCCCTCCACTTT. Its protein product is CAWSISRTGVNSPLHF.

The rearrangement joins TRBV28 to TRBJ1-2, with TRBD1 matching 8 bases. The germline gives CDR1 MDHEN, CDR2 SYDVKM. After removal of 4 bases from V and 0 bases from J, the junction contained 7 bases not matched to a gene. The CDR3 has 16 residues. The CDR3 is CASSSGTGRANYGYTF. The CDR3 region has the DNA TGTGCCAGCAGTTCCGGGACAGGTAGAGCTAACTATGGCTACACCTTC.

The chain recombines TRBV13 with TRBJ2-7, with D perhaps being TRBD1 or TRBD2 (5 bases each). Germline CDR1 and CDR2: PRHDT and FYEKMQ (reference sequence). V lost 0 bases and J lost 0, with 9 bases in between. The CDR3 covers 15 residues. DNA for the CDR3: TGTGCCAGCAGCTTAGGCCAAGGGACCTCCTACGAGCAGTACTTC. It is translated as CASSLGQGTSYEQYF. Supplemented by reference TRBV13 and TRBJ2-7, the full variable domain reads AAGVIQSPRHLIKEKRETATLKCYPIPRHDTVYWYQQGPGQDPQFLISFYEKMQSDKGSIPDRFSAQQFSDYHSELNMSSLELGDSALYFCASSLGQGTSYEQYFGPGTRLTVT.

The chain has TRBV7-2 and TRBJ2-5, with D hard to call. Germline V CDR1 and CDR2: SGHTA, FQGNSA. CDR3 length: 15 residues. V lost 5 bases to trimming and J lost 4 bases, with 17 bases between them. CDR3 sequence reads: CASSPGYLPGETQYF. The DNA of the CDR3 is TGTGCCAGCAGCCCTGGGTACCTACCGGGAGAGACCCAGTACTTC.

The V gene is TRBV11-2, the J gene TRBJ2-2; TRBD2 aligns across 7 bases. The V and J ends lost 5 bases and 0 bases, in that order; junction bases with no gene match: 6. Germline CDR1 is SGHAT and CDR2 is FQNNGV. The CDR3 runs to 16 residues. In DNA, the CDR3 is TGTGCCAGCAGCCCTAGCGGTGTAACGAACACCGGGGAGCTGTTTTTT. Amino acids: CASSPSGVTNTGELFF.

The chain joins TRBV7-9 to TRBJ1-4, with no clear D. V lost 5 bases and J lost 8, with 15 bases in between. CDR1 is SEHNR and CDR2 is FQNEAQ in the germline V gene (reference sequence). The length of the CDR3 is 14 residues. The CDR3 loop reads CASSVSRGSEKLFF. The CDR3 bases are TGTGCCAGCAGCGTTAGCCGCGGCAGCGAAAAACTGTTTTTT.

The V call is TRBV6-6, the J call TRBJ2-7; D gene unclear. V lost 0 bases and J 3 bases, leaving 9 bases between the germline ends. CDR1 and CDR2 (germline): MNHNY, SVGAGI (reference sequence). This CDR3 comprises 14 residues. CDR3 sequence reads: CASSYSVRSYEQYF. Written as DNA, the CDR3 is TGTGCCAGCAGTTACTCGGTCAGAAGCTACGAGCAGTACTTC.

The chain uses TRBV27 and TRBJ2-7; 8 positions match TRBD2. This CDR3 comprises 15 residues. From germline, CDR1 is MNHEY and CDR2 SMNVEV (reference sequence). V dropped 6 bases and J dropped 2; count of bases not matched to a gene: 9. The DNA for the CDR3 is TGTGCCAGCAGATCTCTATTGCGGGGGGCCTACGAGCAGTACTTC. Translating gives CASRSLLRGAYEQYF.

The chain combines TRBV19 with TRBJ1-4; 7 nucleotides match TRBD1. The CDR3 consists of 14 residues. V gave up 4 bases and J gave up 8 bases; unmatched junction bases: 7. Germline assignment: CDR1 LNHDA and CDR2 SQIVND (reference sequence). CDR3 DNA sequence: TGTGCCAGTAGTAGCAAGGGGGCGAACGAAAAACTGTTTTTT. Residues: CASSSKGANEKLFF.

The V and J genes are TRBV5-4 and TRBJ2-5, with a weak D call TRBD1 (6 bases). Trimming removed 0 bases at V and 5 bases at J, with 11 bases between. Germline lookup yields CDR1 SGHNT and CDR2 YYREEE (reference sequence). The CDR3 is made up of 14 amino acids. The CDR3 sequence is CASSLAGHRETQYF. The CDR3 nucleotides read TGTGCCAGCAGCTTGGCGGGACACAGGGAGACCCAGTACTTC.

Regarding this clone: This likely stems from a read error, as it lies one base from a far larger clone. Distinct nucleotide sequences in the sample also encode this CDR3. CDR3 amino acids: CASSPAGTAEQNYGYTF. CDR3 DNA sequence: TGTGCCAGCAGTCCCGCCGGGACAGCAGAACAGAACTATGGCTACACCTTC. This chain uses TRBV28 with TRBJ1-2, with 7 bases that match TRBD1. CDR3 length: 17 residues. Trimming at V came to 5 bases and at J to 2 bases, leaving 14 bases not matched to a gene. The germline V gene has CDR1 MDHEN and CDR2 SYDVKM.